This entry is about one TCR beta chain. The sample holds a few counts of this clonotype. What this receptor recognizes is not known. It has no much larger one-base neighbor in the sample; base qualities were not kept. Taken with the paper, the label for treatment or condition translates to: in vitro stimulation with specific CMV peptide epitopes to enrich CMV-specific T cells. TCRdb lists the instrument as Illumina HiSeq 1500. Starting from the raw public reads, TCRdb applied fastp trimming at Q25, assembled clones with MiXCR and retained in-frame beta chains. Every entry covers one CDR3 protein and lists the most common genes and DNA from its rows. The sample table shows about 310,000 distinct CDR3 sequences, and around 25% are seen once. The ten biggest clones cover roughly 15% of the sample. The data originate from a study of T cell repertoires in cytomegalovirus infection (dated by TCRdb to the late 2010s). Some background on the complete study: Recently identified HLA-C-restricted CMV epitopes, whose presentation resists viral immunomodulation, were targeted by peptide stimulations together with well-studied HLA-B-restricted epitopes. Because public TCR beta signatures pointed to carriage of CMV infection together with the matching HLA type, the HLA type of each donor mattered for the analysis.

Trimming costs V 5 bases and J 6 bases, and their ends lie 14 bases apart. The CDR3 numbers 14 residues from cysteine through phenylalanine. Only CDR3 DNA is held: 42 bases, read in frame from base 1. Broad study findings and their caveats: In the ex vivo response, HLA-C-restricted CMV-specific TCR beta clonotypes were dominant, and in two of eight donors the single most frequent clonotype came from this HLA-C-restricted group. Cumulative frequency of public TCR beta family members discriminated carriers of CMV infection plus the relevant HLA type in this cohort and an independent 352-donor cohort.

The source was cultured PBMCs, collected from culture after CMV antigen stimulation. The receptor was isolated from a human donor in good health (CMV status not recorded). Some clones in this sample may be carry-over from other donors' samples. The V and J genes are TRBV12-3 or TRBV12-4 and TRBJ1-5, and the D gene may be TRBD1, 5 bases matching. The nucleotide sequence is TGTGCCAGCAGTCGCCGTGAGGGGTCTCAGCCCCAGCATTTT. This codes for CASSRREGSQPQHF.